A selection of T cell receptor beta chains follows, all from one sample in a study of cytomegalovirus exposure and HLA in healthy donors. Measured with immunoSEQ multiplex PCR; TCRdb has only the in-frame clones, and not every one. Seen in this sample are fewer than 85,000 clones; the ten most common clones hold 3.5% to 4%. The sequenced sample consisted of PBMCs. The receptors here all came from a female donor in good health and CMV-seropositive. Both conserved end residues are part of each CDR3. D genes are given only for firm matches.

V gene	J gene	D gene	CDR3 DNA	CDR3 protein
TRBV5-1	TRBJ2-2	NA	TGCGCCAGCAGCCTAGCCGAGTACACCGGGGAGCTGTTTTTT	CASSLAEYTGELFF
TRBV5-4	TRBJ2-2	TRBD2	TGTGCCAGCAGCTTGGCCGGGGGGAAAAGGGAGCTGTTTTTT	CASSLAGGKRELFF
TRBV29-1	TRBJ1-2	NA	TGCAGCGTTGAGGGGGGGGGAGCGACTAACTATGGCTACACCTTC	CSVEGGGATNYGYTF
TRBV6-5	TRBJ1-5	TRBD1	TGTGCCAGCAGTTACGACAGGGAAGCCCATCAGCCCCAGCATTTT	CASSYDREAHQPQHF
TRBV29-1	TRBJ2-5	NA	TGCAGCGTTGAACGGACAGCACAGACCCAGTACTTC	CSVERTAQTQYF
TRBV6-5	TRBJ1-6	NA	TGTGCCAGCAGTTACTCGACCCAGGGGCCACTCTCACCCCTCCACTTT	CASSYSTQGPLSPLHF
TRBV11-3	TRBJ2-7	TRBD1	TGTGCCAGCAGCTCCCACCCCGGGACAGGGAAAGTCTTCTTC	CASSSHPGTGKVFF
TRBV5-1	TRBJ2-3	TRBD2	TGCGCCAGCAGCTTGAAAGTAGCGGGAGATACGCAGTATTTT	CASSLKVAGDTQYF
TRBV30	TRBJ1-2	TRBD1	TGTGCCTGGCTGGGACAGGGGGATGGCTACACCTTC	CAWLGQGDGYTF
TRBV7-9	TRBJ1-2	NA	TGTGCCAGCAGCTTAGCGGTAGCTAACTATGGCTACACCTTC	CASSLAVANYGYTF
TRBV12-5	TRBJ1-5	TRBD1	TGTGCTAGTGGTTTGGTAGGACAGGGAAATCAGCCCCAGCATTTT	CASGLVGQGNQPQHF
TRBV4-1	TRBJ2-2	NA	TGCGCCAGCAGCCCGCGAGTCGGGGAGCTGTTTTTT	CASSPRVGELFF
TRBV7-9	TRBJ2-3	TRBD2	TGTGCCAGCAGCTTAGGACTAGCGGTGGGCACAGATACGCAGTATTTT	CASSLGLAVGTDTQYF
TRBV7-2	TRBJ2-7	NA	TGTGCCAGCAGCTTACCCCATTCTAGCGCCAGGAGCTCCTACGAGCAGTACTTC	CASSLPHSSARSSYEQYF
TRBV5-1	TRBJ2-5	NA	TGCGCCAGCAGCTTGGCCGGGTCAGAGAAGACCCAGTACTTC	CASSLAGSEKTQYF
TRBV10-3	TRBJ2-5	TRBD2	TGTGCCATCAGTGTTAGCGGGAGCGGGGAGACCCAGTACTTC	CAISVSGSGETQYF
TRBV18	TRBJ1-1	TRBD1	TGTGCCAGCTCACGGGCGCAGGGGGGTGAAGCTTTCTTT	CASSRAQGGEAFF
TRBV11-2	TRBJ2-1	NA	TGTGCCAGCACCCCACAGGTGGCCGGCAATGAGCAGTTCTTC	CASTPQVAGNEQFF
TRBV7-9	TRBJ1-1	NA	TGTGCCAGCAGAAAAGGGGGGGGGCGGCTCACGAACACTGAAGCTTTCTTT	CASRKGGGRLTNTEAFF
TRBV4-3	TRBJ2-1	TRBD2	TGCGCCAGCAGCCAGACTAGCGGGGGCCGGAGGTCCTACAATGAGCAGTTCTTC	CASSQTSGGRRSYNEQFF
TRBV6-1	TRBJ1-2	NA	TGTGCCAGCAGTGATTCTGGGCGCCCAGGGGACTATGGCTACACCTTC	CASSDSGRPGDYGYTF
TRBV6-5	TRBJ2-7	TRBD2	TGTGCCAGCAGTCCCTGGACTAGCGGGGGAGGCGAGCAGTACTTC	CASSPWTSGGGEQYF
TRBV7-3	TRBJ1-2	TRBD1	TGTGCCAGCAGCCCAACCCCCGACAGGGTAAATGGCTACACCTTC	CASSPTPDRVNGYTF
TRBV4-1	TRBJ1-3	NA	TGCGCCAGCAGCCACCCCCCCAAAGGAAACACCATATATTTT	CASSHPPKGNTIYF
TRBV11-2	TRBJ2-2	NA	TGTGCCAGCAGCCGGAACCAGGGAAACGGGGAGCTGTTTTTT	CASSRNQGNGELFF
TRBV15	TRBJ2-3	TRBD1	TGTGCCACCAGCGCCGGGACAGGGGCTGAGGTAGATACGCAGTATTTT	CATSAGTGAEVDTQYF
TRBV11-2	TRBJ1-5	TRBD1	TGTGCCAGCAGGCGACAGGGGGCTAATCAGCCCCAGCATTTT	CASRRQGANQPQHF
TRBV5-4	TRBJ1-2	NA	TGTGCCAGCTACTTAATGGGCTACTATGGCTACACCTTC	CASYLMGYYGYTF
TRBV5-1	TRBJ2-6	TRBD1	TGCGCCAGCAGCTTTGGGTACAGGGGAGCCTCTGGGGCCAACGTCCTGACTTTC	CASSFGYRGASGANVLTF
TRBV29-1	TRBJ2-7	NA	TGCAGCGTTGTTCTACAGGGAAGGACCTACGAGCAGTACTTC	CSVVLQGRTYEQYF
TRBV29-1	TRBJ2-7	NA	TGCAGCGACGAAAACCGGGAAGCCTACGAGCAGTACTTC	CSDENREAYEQYF
TRBV6-4	TRBJ2-3	TRBD1	TGTGCCAGCAGCCAAGGGACAGGGGGAAGCACAGATACGCAGTATTTT	CASSQGTGGSTDTQYF
TRBV11-2	TRBJ2-7	TRBD1	TGTGCCAGCAGCCTTGACAGGGGATACGAGCAGTACTTC	CASSLDRGYEQYF
TRBV6-4	TRBJ2-3	TRBD2	TGTGCCAGCAGAGTAGCGGGGGGTGTAGATACGCAGTATTTT	CASRVAGGVDTQYF
TRBV4-1	TRBJ2-4	TRBD2	TGCGCCAGCAGCCAAGAGAGCGGGGTCAAAGACATTCAGTACTTC	CASSQESGVKDIQYF
TRBV4-2	TRBJ1-2	TRBD1	TGTGCCAGCAGCTCGGGACAGGAGATGTTGCGGGGCTACACCTTC	CASSSGQEMLRGYTF
TRBV7-2	TRBJ2-7	TRBD1	TGTGCCAGCACAGGGGGCGCGGGATACGAGCAGTACTTC	CASTGGAGYEQYF
TRBV27	TRBJ2-5	TRBD2	TGTGCCAGCAGTCCGTGGACTAGCGGCGAAGAGACCCAGTACTTC	CASSPWTSGEETQYF
TRBV4-1	TRBJ1-4	NA	TGCGCCAGCGGGCCCACACGTAGCAGGGCTAATGAAAAACTGTTTTTT	CASGPTRSRANEKLFF
TRBV6-5	TRBJ2-2	NA	TGTGCCAGCAGAGGGACTGTAGGGACCACCGGGGAGCTGTTTTTT	CASRGTVGTTGELFF
TRBV19	TRBJ2-7	NA	TGTGCCAGTAGTATCAGGGGTGGACCCTACGAGCAGTACTTC	CASSIRGGPYEQYF
TRBV5-4	TRBJ1-1	NA	TGTGCCAGCAGCTTGGGCGGGAACACTGAAGCTTTCTTT	CASSLGGNTEAFF
TRBV7-9	TRBJ2-6	NA	TGTGCCAGCAGCTTACGCGTCTCTAGGGCCAACGTCCTGACTTTC	CASSLRVSRANVLTF
TRBV23-1	TRBJ2-7	NA	TGCGCCAGCAGTCATTGGGGACACGTTTACGAGCAGTACTTC	CASSHWGHVYEQYF
TRBV19	TRBJ1-4	TRBD1	TGTGCCACAAAGGACAGGATCAATGAAAAACTGTTTTTT	CATKDRINEKLFF
TRBV6-4	TRBJ2-1	NA	TGTGCCAGCAGTGAACATCTAGAACGCAATGAGCAGTTCTTC	CASSEHLERNEQFF
TRBV9	TRBJ2-7	NA	TGTGCCAGCAGCGTAGGAGACGGCAGGAGGTCCTACGAGCAGTACTTC	CASSVGDGRRSYEQYF
TRBV4-1	TRBJ1-2	TRBD1	TGCGCCAGCAGCCAAGCCCCGGACAGGGAGGACTATGGCTACACCTTC	CASSQAPDREDYGYTF
TRBV4-1	TRBJ2-7	TRBD1	TGCGCCAGCAGCCAAGATGGTCCGGGACAGGACTTGGAGCAGTACTTC	CASSQDGPGQDLEQYF
TRBV9	TRBJ2-3	NA	TGTGCCAGCAGCGTAGATCTCCCTAGCACAGATACGCAGTATTTT	CASSVDLPSTDTQYF
TRBV18	TRBJ2-7	TRBD2	TGTGCCAGCTCCCCGGGGGGTCGACCCTACGAGCAGTACTTC	CASSPGGRPYEQYF
TRBV6-5	TRBJ2-3	TRBD2	TGTGCCAGCAGTCCTGGACTAGGTTTCAAGTATTTT	CASSPGLGFKYF
TRBV9	TRBJ2-1	TRBD2	TGTGCCAGCAGCGTAGAGTTGCGGGGGGGCTACAATGAGCAGTTCTTC	CASSVELRGGYNEQFF
TRBV6-1	TRBJ2-7	TRBD2	TGTGCCAGCAATCAGCGGGAGGGCGGCGAGCAGTACTTC	CASNQREGGEQYF
TRBV11-2	TRBJ2-7	NA	TGTGCCAGCAGCTTAGACAGGGCCTACGAGCAGTACTTC	CASSLDRAYEQYF
TRBV6-5	TRBJ1-4	TRBD1	TGTGCCAGCAGTTATTCGACAGGGGTAAATGAAAAACTGTTTTTT	CASSYSTGVNEKLFF
TRBV9	TRBJ2-2	NA	TGTGCCAGCAGCGTAGGCCCCCCCAGGGACACCGGGGAGCTGTTTTTT	CASSVGPPRDTGELFF
TRBV7-2	TRBJ1-1	NA	TGTGCCAGCAGCTTTTGGGGCAGGAACACTGAAGCTTTCTTT	CASSFWGRNTEAFF
TRBV18	TRBJ1-1	TRBD1	TGTGCCAGCTCACCCACCAGGGGGTGGACTGAAGCTTTCTTT	CASSPTRGWTEAFF